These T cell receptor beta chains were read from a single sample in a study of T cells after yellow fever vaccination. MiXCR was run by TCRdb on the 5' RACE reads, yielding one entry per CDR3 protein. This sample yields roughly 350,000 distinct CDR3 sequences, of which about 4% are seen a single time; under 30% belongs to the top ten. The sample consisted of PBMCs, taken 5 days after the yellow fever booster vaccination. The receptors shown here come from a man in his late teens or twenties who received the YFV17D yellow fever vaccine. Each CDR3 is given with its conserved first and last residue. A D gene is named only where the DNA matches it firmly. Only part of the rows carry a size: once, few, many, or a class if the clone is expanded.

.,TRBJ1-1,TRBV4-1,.,TGCGCCAGCAGAGCCCTACTGGAGGCCACTGAAGCTTTCTTT,CASRALLEATEAFF
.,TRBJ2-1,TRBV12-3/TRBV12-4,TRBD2,TGTGCCAGCAGGGTTAGCGGGGGCACCTACAATGAGCAGTTCTTC,CASRVSGGTYNEQFF
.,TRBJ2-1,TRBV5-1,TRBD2,TGCGCCAGCAGCTTGGCAAGCGGGGGGATCAATGAGCAGTTCTTC,CASSLASGGINEQFF
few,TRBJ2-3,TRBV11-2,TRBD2,TGTGCCAGCAGCGGCCGCTCGACTAGCGGGGCCACAGATACGCAGTATTTT,CASSGRSTSGATDTQYF
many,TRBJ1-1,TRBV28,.,TGTGCCAGCAGTTGGCCGTTGGGCAGGGGCTTTGACACTGAAGCTTTCTTT,CASSWPLGRGFDTEAFF
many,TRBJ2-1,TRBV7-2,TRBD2,TGTGCCAGCACCGTATCAGCGGGGGACAATGAGCAGTTCTTC,CASTVSAGDNEQFF
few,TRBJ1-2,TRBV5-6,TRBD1,TGTGCCAGCAGCCCGACAGGGGGAAACTATGGCTACACCTTC,CASSPTGGNYGYTF
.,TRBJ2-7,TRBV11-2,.,TGTGCCAGCACCCGTCGATCGGGCTCCTACGAGCAGTACTTC,CASTRRSGSYEQYF
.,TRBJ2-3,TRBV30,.,TGTGCCTGGAGTGTACAGGGCACAGATACGCAGTATTTT,CAWSVQGTDTQYF
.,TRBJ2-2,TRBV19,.,TGTGCCAGTAGTTTTCCGGGGGAGCACACCGGGGAGCTGTTTTTT,CASSFPGEHTGELFF
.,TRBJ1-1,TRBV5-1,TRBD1,TGCGCCAGCAGCCCAGGACAGGGTGGGTATCTGAACACTGAAGCTTTCTTT,CASSPGQGGYLNTEAFF